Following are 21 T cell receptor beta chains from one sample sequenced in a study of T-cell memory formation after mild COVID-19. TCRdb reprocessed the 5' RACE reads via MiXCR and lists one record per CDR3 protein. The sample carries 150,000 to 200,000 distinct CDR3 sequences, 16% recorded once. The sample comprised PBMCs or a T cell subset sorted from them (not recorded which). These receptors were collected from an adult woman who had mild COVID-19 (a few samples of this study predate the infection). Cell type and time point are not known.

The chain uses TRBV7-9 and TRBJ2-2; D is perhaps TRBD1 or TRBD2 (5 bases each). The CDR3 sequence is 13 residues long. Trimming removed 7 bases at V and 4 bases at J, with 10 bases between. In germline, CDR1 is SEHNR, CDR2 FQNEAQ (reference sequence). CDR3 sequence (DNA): TGTGCCAGCACGGGACGGCCCACCGGGGAGCTGTTTTTT. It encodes CASTGRPTGELFF.

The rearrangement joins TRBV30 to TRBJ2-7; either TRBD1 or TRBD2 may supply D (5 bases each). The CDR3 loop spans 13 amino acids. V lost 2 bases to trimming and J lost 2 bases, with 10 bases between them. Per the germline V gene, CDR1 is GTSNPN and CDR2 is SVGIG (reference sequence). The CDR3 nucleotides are TGTGCCTGGAGTCGAGGGGTACCCTACGAGCAGTACTTC. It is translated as CAWSRGVPYEQYF.

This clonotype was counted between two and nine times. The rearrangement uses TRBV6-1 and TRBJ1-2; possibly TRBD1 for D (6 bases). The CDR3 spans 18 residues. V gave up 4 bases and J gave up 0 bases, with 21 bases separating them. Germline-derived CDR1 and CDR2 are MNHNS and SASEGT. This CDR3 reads CASSATPTLAGANYGYTF. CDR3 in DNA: TGTGCCAGCAGTGCTACGCCGACATTGGCAGGGGCTAACTATGGCTACACCTTC.

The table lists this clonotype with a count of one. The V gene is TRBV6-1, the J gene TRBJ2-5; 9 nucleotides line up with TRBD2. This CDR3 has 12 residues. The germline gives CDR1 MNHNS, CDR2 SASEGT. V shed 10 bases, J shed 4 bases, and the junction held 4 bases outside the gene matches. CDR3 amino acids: CATFSGGETQYF. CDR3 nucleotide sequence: TGTGCCACCTTTAGCGGGGGAGAGACCCAGTACTTC.

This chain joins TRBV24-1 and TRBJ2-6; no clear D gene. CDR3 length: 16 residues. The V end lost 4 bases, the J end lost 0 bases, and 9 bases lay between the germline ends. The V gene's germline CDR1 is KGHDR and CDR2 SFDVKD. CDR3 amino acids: CATSEASNSGANVLTF. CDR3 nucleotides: TGTGCCACCAGTGAGGCGTCCAACTCTGGGGCCAACGTCCTGACTTTC.

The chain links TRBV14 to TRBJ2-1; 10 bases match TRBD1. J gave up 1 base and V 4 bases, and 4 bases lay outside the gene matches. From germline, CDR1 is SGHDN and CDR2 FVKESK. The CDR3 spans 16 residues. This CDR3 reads CASSPRDRGSYNEQFF. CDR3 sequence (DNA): TGTGCCAGCAGCCCTCGGGACAGGGGATCCTACAATGAGCAGTTCTTC.

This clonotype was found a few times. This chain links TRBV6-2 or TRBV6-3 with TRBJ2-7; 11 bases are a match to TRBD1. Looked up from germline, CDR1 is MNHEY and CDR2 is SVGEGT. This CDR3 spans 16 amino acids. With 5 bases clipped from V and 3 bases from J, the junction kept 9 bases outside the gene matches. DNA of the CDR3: TGTGCCAGCAGTCACGGGACAGGGGGATGGGACTACGAGCAGTACTTC. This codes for CASSHGTGGWDYEQYF.

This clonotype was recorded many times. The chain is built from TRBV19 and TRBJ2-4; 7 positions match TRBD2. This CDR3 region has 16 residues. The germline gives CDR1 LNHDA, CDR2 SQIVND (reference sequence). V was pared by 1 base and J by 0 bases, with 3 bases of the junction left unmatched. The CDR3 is CASSIGEGVAKNIQYF. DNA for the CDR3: TGTGCCAGTAGTATAGGGGAGGGAGTAGCCAAAAACATTCAGTACTTC. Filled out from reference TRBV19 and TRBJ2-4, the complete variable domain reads DGGITQSPKYLFRKEGQNVTLSCEQNLNHDAMYWYRQDPGQGLRLIYYSQIVNDFQKGDIAEGYSVSREKKESFPLTVTSAQKNPTAFYLCASSIGEGVAKNIQYFGAGTRLSVL.

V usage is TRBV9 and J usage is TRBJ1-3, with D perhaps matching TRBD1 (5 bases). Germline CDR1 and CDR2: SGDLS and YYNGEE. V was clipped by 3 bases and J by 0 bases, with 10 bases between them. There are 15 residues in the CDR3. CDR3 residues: CASSEGRYSGNTIYF. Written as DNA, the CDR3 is TGTGCCAGCAGCGAGGGACGGTACTCTGGAAACACCATATATTTT.

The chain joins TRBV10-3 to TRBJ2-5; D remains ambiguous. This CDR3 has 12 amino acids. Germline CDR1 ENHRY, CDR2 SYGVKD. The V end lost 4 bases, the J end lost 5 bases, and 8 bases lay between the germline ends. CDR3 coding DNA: TGTGCCATCAGTGGCAGTAGTGAGACCCAGTACTTC. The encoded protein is CAISGSSETQYF.

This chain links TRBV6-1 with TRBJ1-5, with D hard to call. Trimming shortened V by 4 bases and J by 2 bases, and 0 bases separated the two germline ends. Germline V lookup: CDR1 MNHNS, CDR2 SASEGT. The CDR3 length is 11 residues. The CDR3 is CASSGNQPQHF. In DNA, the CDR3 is TGTGCCAGCAGTGGCAATCAGCCCCAGCATTTT.

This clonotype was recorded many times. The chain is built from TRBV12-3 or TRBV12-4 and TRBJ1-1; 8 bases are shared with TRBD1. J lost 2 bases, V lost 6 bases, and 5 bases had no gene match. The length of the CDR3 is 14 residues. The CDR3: CASRHDRGNTEAFF. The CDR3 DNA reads TGTGCCAGCAGGCACGACAGGGGAAACACTGAAGCTTTCTTT.

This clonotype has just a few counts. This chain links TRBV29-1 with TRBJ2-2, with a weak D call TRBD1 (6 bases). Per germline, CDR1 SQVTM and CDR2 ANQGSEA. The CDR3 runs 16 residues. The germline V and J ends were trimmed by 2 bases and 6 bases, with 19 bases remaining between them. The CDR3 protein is CSVERRSTGRAGELFF. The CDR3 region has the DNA TGCAGCGTTGAAAGAAGATCCACAGGGCGAGCCGGGGAGCTGTTTTTT.

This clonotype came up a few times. CDR3 amino acids: CASSPSTGSGETQYF. The CDR3 DNA reads as TGTGCCAGCAGCCCATCGACAGGGTCCGGAGAGACCCAGTACTTC. V and J are TRBV7-6 and TRBJ2-5; 7 nucleotides match TRBD1. V trimming: 5 bases; J trimming: 4 bases; junction bases outside the gene matches: 10. This CDR3 region has 15 residues. Germline V gene data show CDR1 as SGHVS and CDR2 as FNYEAQ.

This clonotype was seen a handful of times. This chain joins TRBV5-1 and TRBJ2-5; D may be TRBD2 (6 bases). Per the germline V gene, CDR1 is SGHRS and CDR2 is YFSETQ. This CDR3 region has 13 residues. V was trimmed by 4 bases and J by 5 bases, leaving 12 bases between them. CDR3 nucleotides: TGCGCCAGCAGCAGATTAGGAGGGGAGACCCAGTACTTC. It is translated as CASSRLGGETQYF. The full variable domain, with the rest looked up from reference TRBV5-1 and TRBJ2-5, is KAGVTQTPRYLIKTRGQQVTLSCSPISGHRSVSWYQQTPGQGLQFLFEYFSETQRNKGNFPGRFSGRQFSNSRSEMNVSTLELGDSALYLCASSRLGGETQYFGPGTRLLVL.

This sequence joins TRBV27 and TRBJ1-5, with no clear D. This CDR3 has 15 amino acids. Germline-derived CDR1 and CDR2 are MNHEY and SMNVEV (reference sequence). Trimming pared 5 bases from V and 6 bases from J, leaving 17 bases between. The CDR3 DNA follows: TGTGCCAGCAGTACCATCAAGGCACGCGGTCAGCCCCAGCATTTT. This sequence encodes CASSTIKARGQPQHF.

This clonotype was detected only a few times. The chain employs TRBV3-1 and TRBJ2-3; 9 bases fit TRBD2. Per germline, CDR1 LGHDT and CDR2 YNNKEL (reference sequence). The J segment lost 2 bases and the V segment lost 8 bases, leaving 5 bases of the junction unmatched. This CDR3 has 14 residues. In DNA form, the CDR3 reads TGTGCCAGCGGGTCTAGCGGGGTCACAGATACGCAGTATTTT. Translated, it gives CASGSSGVTDTQYF.

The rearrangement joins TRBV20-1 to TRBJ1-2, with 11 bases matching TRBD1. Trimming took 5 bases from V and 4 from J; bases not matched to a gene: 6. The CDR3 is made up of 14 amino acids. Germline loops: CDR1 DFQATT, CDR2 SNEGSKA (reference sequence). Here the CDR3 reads CSAGGQGVFYGYTF. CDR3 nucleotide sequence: TGCAGTGCTGGGGGACAGGGGGTTTTCTATGGCTACACCTTC.

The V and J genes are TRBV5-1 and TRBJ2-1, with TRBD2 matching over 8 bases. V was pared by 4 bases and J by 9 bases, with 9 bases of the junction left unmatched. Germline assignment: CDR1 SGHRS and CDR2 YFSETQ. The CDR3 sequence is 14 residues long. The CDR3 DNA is TGCGCCAGCAGCCCGAACTTTAGCGGGACTGAGCAGTTCTTC. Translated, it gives CASSPNFSGTEQFF.

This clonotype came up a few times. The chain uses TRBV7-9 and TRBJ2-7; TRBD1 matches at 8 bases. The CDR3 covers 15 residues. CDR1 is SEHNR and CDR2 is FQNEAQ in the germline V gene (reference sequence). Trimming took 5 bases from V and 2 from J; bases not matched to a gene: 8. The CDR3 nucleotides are TGTGCCAGCAGCCGCCCGACAGGGGACCCCTACGAGCAGTACTTC. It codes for CASSRPTGDPYEQYF.

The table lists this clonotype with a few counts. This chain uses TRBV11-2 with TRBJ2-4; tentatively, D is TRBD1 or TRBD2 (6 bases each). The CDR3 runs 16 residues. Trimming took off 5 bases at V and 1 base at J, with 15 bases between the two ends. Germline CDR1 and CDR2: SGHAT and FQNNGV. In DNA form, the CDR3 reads TGTGCCAGCAGCCTAATGGGGGGCGCTGCCAAAAACATTCAGTACTTC. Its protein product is CASSLMGGAAKNIQYF.